These 28 T cell receptor beta chains were all obtained from the same sample, sequenced in a study of tumor-infiltrating lymphocytes in oesophageal squamous cell carcinoma. TCRdb reanalysed the PCR reads using MiXCR and keeps one entry per CDR3 protein. The top ten clones hold approximately 37% of a sample with about 10,000 distinct CDR3 sequences, roughly 53% of them seen once. The sequenced material came from esophageal tumor tissue. These receptors came from a female donor with esophageal squamous cell carcinoma.

J is TRBJ2-1 and V is TRBV6-1, with no clear D. The CDR3 sequence is 12 residues long. Trimming cost V 4 bases and J 5 bases, with 6 bases left between them. Looked up from germline, CDR1 is MNHNS and CDR2 is SASEGT. The CDR3 coding sequence is TGTGCCAGCAGTGCCTGGGACAATGAGCAGTTCTTC. It codes for CASSAWDNEQFF.

This clonotype was seen ten or more times. The chain combines TRBV6-1 with TRBJ1-5, with a possible D match to TRBD1 (5 bases). The CDR3 runs 14 residues. The V and J ends lost 6 bases and 7 bases respectively, with 16 bases between them. Germline V gene lookup returns CDR1 MNHNS and CDR2 SASEGT. CDR3 loop: CASRVQAAKQPQHF. The CDR3 DNA reads as TGTGCCAGCAGAGTACAGGCAGCGAAACAGCCCCAGCATTTT.

The chain joins TRBV10-2 to TRBJ1-5, with D perhaps matching TRBD1 (5 bases). Germline CDR1 WSHSY, CDR2 SAAADI. This CDR3 spans 14 amino acids. V lost 3 bases and J 4 bases, leaving 10 bases between the germline ends. The CDR3 DNA is TGCGCCAGCAGTGATAGGGGCAGGAATCAGCCCCAGCATTTT. This gives the protein CASSDRGRNQPQHF.

This clonotype has a handful of counts. The V call is TRBV7-3, the J call TRBJ2-1; a possible D gene is TRBD2 (5 bases). V was shortened by 8 bases and J by 0 bases, with 8 bases between the two germline ends. The CDR3 totals 13 residues. Germline CDR1 reads SGHTA; CDR2 reads FQGTGA. CDR3 protein: CASGEGSYNEQFF. CDR3 coding DNA: TGTGCCAGCGGTGAGGGCTCCTACAATGAGCAGTTCTTC.

The rearrangement joins TRBV11-2 to TRBJ2-5; possible D gene TRBD2, 6 bases. Looked up from germline, CDR1 is SGHAT and CDR2 is FQNNGV. The CDR3 covers 15 residues. V was clipped by 6 bases and J by 1 base, with 15 bases between them. CDR3 amino acids: CASRGGSWAQETQYF. In DNA form, the CDR3 reads TGTGCCAGCAGAGGAGGGAGTTGGGCCCAAGAGACCCAGTACTTC.

Turning to this clonotype: A much larger clonotype is one base distant, so this may be a read error. The CDR3 here is CASRPDSGELYF. The CDR3 DNA reads TGTGCCAGCAGACCGGACAGCGGGGAGCTGTATTTT. The chain recombines TRBV6-1 with TRBJ2-3; D possibly corresponds to TRBD2 (7 bases). V was clipped by 6 bases and J by 14 bases, with 18 bases between them. This CDR3 region has 12 residues. Germline V lookup: CDR1 MNHNS, CDR2 SASEGT.

The table lists this clonotype with many counts. This may stem from a read error, because a much larger clone lies one nucleotide away. V and J are TRBV5-4 and TRBJ2-7, with TRBD2 matching 9 bases. Losses at the gene ends were 3 bases for V and 7 bases for J; bases not matched to a gene: 11. The CDR3 extends over 15 amino acids. The germline V gene encodes CDR1 SGHNT and CDR2 YYREEE (reference sequence). The CDR3 here is CASSSVAGAGNEQYF. The CDR3 region has the DNA TGTGCCAGCAGCTCCGTAGCGGGAGCGGGGAATGAGCAGTACTTC. Complete variable domain (other parts from reference TRBV5-4 and TRBJ2-7): ETGVTQSPTHLIKTRGQQVTLRCSSQSGHNTVSWYQQALGQGPQFIFQYYREEENGRGNFPPRFSGLQFPNYSSELNVNALELDDSALYLCASSSVAGAGNEQYFGPGTRLTVT.

The chain has TRBV6-1 and TRBJ2-3; possible D gene TRBD1, 5 bases. The J call is uncertain, as TRBJ2-7 better fits the DNA end. Germline assignment: CDR1 MNHNS and CDR2 SASEGT. There are 13 residues in the CDR3. CDR3 loop: CASSEQGNYEQYF. The CDR3 nucleotides read TGTGCCAGCAGTGAACAGGGCAACTACGAGCAGTACTTC.

Of note for this clonotype: The junction differs from germline at one of its ends, possibly a read error. The chain has TRBV7-6 and TRBJ1-1; 7 bases map to TRBD1. Looked up from germline, CDR1 is SGHVS and CDR2 is FNYEAQ. The CDR3 covers 15 residues. CDR3 sequence reads: CASTLGAGGNTEAFF. The CDR3, as DNA: TGTGCCAGCACCTTAGGAGCAGGGGGGAACACTGAAGCTTTCTTT.

The V and J genes are TRBV11-3 and TRBJ2-2; D is undetermined. The germline gives CDR1 SGHNT, CDR2 YENEEA. V was cut by 6 bases and J by 6 bases, with 14 bases left in between. The CDR3 has 14 residues. CDR3 loop: CASRVVNGAGELFF. The CDR3 bases are TGTGCCAGCAGGGTAGTAAATGGGGCCGGGGAGCTGTTTTTT.

This clonotype was detected many times. V usage is TRBV28 and J usage is TRBJ2-1, with 7 nucleotides matching TRBD2. The CDR3 has 15 amino acids. J was trimmed by 7 bases and V by 6 bases; bases with no gene match: 12. CDR1 and CDR2 from the germline V gene are MDHEN and SYDVKM. DNA of the CDR3: TGTGCCAGCAGAAAACTCGGTGGCGGGGGTAATGAGCAGTTCTTC. Its translation: CASRKLGGGGNEQFF.

This clonotype is medium-sized (0.01 to 0.1%) by share. As the CDR3 is not closed by the conserved phenylalanine or tryptophan, this likely results from a read error. The limits of the CDR3 on the DNA are not certain, so only TCRdb's listed CDR3 is given. This chain uses TRBV7-9 with TRBJ2-6; TRBD1, as called in the table, went unchecked against the DNA. The CDR3 is made up of 9 amino acids, end residues included. Germline V CDR1 and CDR2: SEHNR, FQNEAQ (reference sequence). This chain's CDR3 is CASSLEGGL.

The gene calls are TRBV6-1 and TRBJ2-5, with 7 positions matching TRBD2. The CDR3 length is 13 residues. With V trimmed by 7 bases and J by 1 base, 3 bases remained unmatched. Germline-derived CDR1 and CDR2 are MNHNS and SASEGT. The CDR3 bases are TGTGCCAGCATGGCTAGCGGCCAAGAGACCCAGTACTTC. Its translation is CASMASGQETQYF.

The chain couples TRBV10-1 to TRBJ2-7, with 11 nucleotides matching TRBD2. The J call may be wrong; the DNA end is better matched by TRBJ2-1. Germline-derived CDR1 and CDR2 are WNHNN and SYGVQD (reference sequence). The CDR3 sequence is 15 residues long. CDR3 DNA sequence: TGCGCCAGCAGTCCTTTAGCGGGAGGGCCGAAGGAGCAGTTCTTC. Encoded protein: CASSPLAGGPKEQFF.

The chain recombines TRBV5-5 with TRBJ1-1; 8 bases line up with TRBD1. CDR3 length equals 14 residues. Looked up from germline, CDR1 is SGHKS and CDR2 is YYEKEE (reference sequence). V dropped 4 bases and J dropped 1; count of bases not matched to a gene: 3. The CDR3 bases are TGTGCCAGCAGCAGAGGGACAGGGAACACTGAAGCTTTCTTT. This gives the protein CASSRGTGNTEAFF.

This clonotype was picked up many times. This sequence joins TRBV2 and TRBJ2-1; D ambiguous. CDR1 and CDR2 from the germline V gene are SNHLY and FYNNEI. V was cut by 1 base and J by 0 bases, with 10 bases left in between. The CDR3 sequence is 16 residues long. The CDR3 here is CASSEVGPSSYNEQFF. In nucleotides, the CDR3 is TGTGCCAGCAGTGAAGTAGGGCCCAGCTCCTACAATGAGCAGTTCTTC.

The sample holds a few counts of this clonotype. The chain carries TRBV7-6 and TRBJ2-2, with TRBD1 identical over 8 bases. V lost 0 bases to trimming and J lost 2 bases; unmatched junction nucleotides: 2. The CDR3 contains 16 residues. Germline loops: CDR1 SGHVS, CDR2 FNYEAQ. The CDR3 region is CASSLARGPNTGELFF. CDR3 nucleotide sequence: TGTGCCAGCAGCTTAGCCAGGGGGCCAAACACCGGGGAGCTGTTTTTT.

This clonotype was seen just once. No conserved phenylalanine or tryptophan ends this CDR3, so it is likely a read error. The DNA is omitted, as the CDR3 cannot be located on it reliably, and the CDR3 follows TCRdb's listing. V is TRBV6-6 and J is TRBJ2-1; TRBD2 is the table's D call, not checked against the DNA. CDR1 and CDR2 (germline): MNHNY, SVGAGI (reference sequence). The CDR3 totals 17 residues, both ends included. The chain's CDR3 is CASNRGLAGVVEQYFGS.

The DNA for the CDR3 is TGTGCCAGCAGCTTAGATGGTAGCGGGAGTAATGAGCAGTTCTTC. Encoded protein: CASSLDGSGSNEQFF. The gene calls are TRBV7-6 and TRBJ2-5; 9 bases align to TRBD2. Near its end, the DNA agrees better with TRBJ2-1, so the J call may be wrong. Germline V gives CDR1 SGHVS, CDR2 FNYEAQ. The CDR3 runs 15 residues.

The rearrangement uses TRBV6-6 and TRBJ1-2; D assignment may be TRBD1 or TRBD2 (5 bases each). The DNA end is a closer match to TRBJ2-7, so the J assignment may be wrong. The CDR3 covers 13 residues. Looked up from germline, CDR1 is MNHNY and CDR2 is SVGAGI (reference sequence). The CDR3 nucleotides read TGTGCCAGCAGTTACTCGGGACGAGACGAGCAGTACTTC. Its translation: CASSYSGRDEQYF.

Only a few counts were recorded for this clonotype. A read error is likely, as this CDR3 ends without the conserved phenylalanine or tryptophan. The limits of the CDR3 on the DNA are not certain, so only TCRdb's listed CDR3 is given. The V gene is TRBV4-2, the J gene TRBJ2-1; the DNA was not compared with TRBD2, the D call given in the table. The CDR3 length equals 17 residues, ends included. Germline lookup yields CDR1 LGHNA and CDR2 YNFKEQ. CDR3: CASSQGGDPNYGYTFGS.

V is TRBV5-1 and J is TRBJ1-5; TRBD1 matches at 10 bases. CDR1 is SGHRS, CDR2 YFSETQ, per germline. The CDR3 contains 18 residues. Trimming cost V 0 bases and J 2 bases; bases outside gene matches: 8. The CDR3 nucleotides are TGCGCCAGCAGCTTGGTCCCCGGGACAGGGGTCGGCAATCAGCCCCAGCATTTT. The encoded protein is CASSLVPGTGVGNQPQHF.

The CDR3 sequence is CATNRDSVVNEQFF. The CDR3, as DNA: TGTGCCACTAACCGGGACAGCGTGGTCAATGAGCAGTTCTTC. The chain carries TRBV11-3 and TRBJ2-1; 7 bases match TRBD1. The CDR3 loop spans 14 amino acids. Per germline, CDR1 SGHNT and CDR2 YENEEA. V lost 10 bases to trimming and J lost 6 bases; unmatched junction nucleotides: 12.

V gene TRBV19 combines with J gene TRBJ2-5; 7 nucleotides line up with TRBD2. The J call is doubtful: the DNA matches TRBJ2-1 better. Germline assignment: CDR1 LNHDA and CDR2 SQIVND (reference sequence). The CDR3 has 13 residues. CDR3 nucleotide sequence: TGTGCCAGCGGGGGGAGCTCCTACAATGAGCAGTTCTTC. Protein product: CASGGSSYNEQFF.

This chain connects TRBV28 to TRBJ2-5; 13 bases are a match to TRBD2. With V trimmed by 6 bases and J by 4 bases, 14 bases remained unmatched. CDR3 length: 18 residues. The germline V gene has CDR1 MDHEN and CDR2 SYDVKM. Written as DNA, the CDR3 is TGTGCCAGCAGCACCACCCGTCGACTAGCGGGAGGTGGAGAGACCCAGTACTTC. It is translated as CASSTTRRLAGGGETQYF.

The chain's CDR3 is CASSILGSYNEQYF. Here the CDR3 DNA reads TGTGCCAGTAGTATACTGGGCTCCTACAATGAGCAGTACTTC. V is TRBV19 and J is TRBJ2-6; D call uncertain. Judging by the DNA end, TRBJ2-7 fits better; the J call may be wrong. Germline V gene sequence: CDR1 LNHDA, CDR2 SQIVND (reference sequence). The CDR3 runs 14 residues.

The V call is TRBV7-2, the J call TRBJ1-4; the D is unclear. The CDR3 covers 15 residues. Trimming pared 5 bases from V and 2 bases from J, leaving 12 bases between. CDR1 is SGHTA and CDR2 is FQGNSA in the germline V gene. This CDR3 reads CASSPERTTNEKLFF. CDR3 sequence (DNA): TGTGCCAGCAGCCCAGAAAGGACTACTAATGAAAAACTGTTTTTT.

This clonotype came up many times. An end of the junction does not agree with germline; a read error may underlie this. J is TRBJ1-6 and V is TRBV4-1; D call uncertain. The CDR3 is made up of 18 amino acids. Germline V lookup: CDR1 MGHRA, CDR2 YSYEKL. The CDR3 here is CASSQDSPGDSYNSPLHF. CDR3 sequence (DNA): TGCGCCAGCAGCCAAGATAGTCCGGGAGACTCCTATAATTCACCCCTCCACTTC.